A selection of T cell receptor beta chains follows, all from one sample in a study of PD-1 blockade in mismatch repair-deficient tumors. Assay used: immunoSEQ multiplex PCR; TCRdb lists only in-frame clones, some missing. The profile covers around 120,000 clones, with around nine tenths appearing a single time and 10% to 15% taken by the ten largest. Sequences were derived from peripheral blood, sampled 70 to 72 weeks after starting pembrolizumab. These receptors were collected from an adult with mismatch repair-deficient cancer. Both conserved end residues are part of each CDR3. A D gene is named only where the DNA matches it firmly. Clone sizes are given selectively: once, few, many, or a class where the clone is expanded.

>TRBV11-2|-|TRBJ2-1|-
CASSLAFSFYNEQFF
TGTGCCAGCAGCTTAGCCTTTTCGTTTTACAATGAGCAGTTCTTC
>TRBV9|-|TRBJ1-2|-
CASSVGGGAVYGYTF
TGTGCCAGCAGCGTAGGAGGGGGGGCAGTCTATGGCTACACCTTC
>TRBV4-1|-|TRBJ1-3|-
CASSQVTGSGNTIYF
TGCGCCAGCAGCCAAGTCACAGGGAGTGGAAACACCATATATTTT
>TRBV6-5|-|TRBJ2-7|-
CASSSSGLEQYF
TGTGCCAGCAGTTCGTCCGGTCTCGAGCAGTACTTC
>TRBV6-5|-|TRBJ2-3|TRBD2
CASSYSAGGQDTQYF
TGTGCCAGCAGTTACTCAGCGGGAGGGCAAGATACGCAGTATTTT
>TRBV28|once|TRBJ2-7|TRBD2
CASSLAGGPYEQYF
TGTGCCAGCAGTTTAGCGGGAGGGCCGTACGAGCAGTACTTC
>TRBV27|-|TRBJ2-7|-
CASSLGGPTYEQYF
TGTGCCAGCAGTTTGGGGGGACCTACCTACGAGCAGTACTTC
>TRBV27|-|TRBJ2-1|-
CASSTRGAGLVISTSYNEQFF
TGTGCCAGCAGTACCAGGGGGGCGGGACTAGTGATTTCGACGTCCTACAATGAGCAGTTCTTC
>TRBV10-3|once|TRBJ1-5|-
CATSNVGGNQPQHF
TGTGCCACCAGTAATGTGGGAGGGAATCAGCCCCAGCATTTT
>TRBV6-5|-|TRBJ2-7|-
CASSYRAFYEQYF
TGTGCCAGCAGTTACCGGGCCTTTTACGAGCAGTACTTC
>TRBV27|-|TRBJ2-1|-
CASSLSVRGSYNEQFF
TGTGCCAGCAGTTTATCGGTAAGGGGCTCCTACAATGAGCAGTTCTTC
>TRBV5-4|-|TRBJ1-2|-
CASTPKTGENYGYTF
TGTGCCAGCACCCCTAAGACAGGTGAAAACTATGGCTACACCTTC
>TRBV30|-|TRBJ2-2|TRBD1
CAGLDRGTNTGELFF
TGTGCCGGACTGGACAGGGGTACGAACACCGGGGAGCTGTTTTTT
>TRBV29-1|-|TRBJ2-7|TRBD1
CSVRSFGQEYEQYF
TGCAGCGTTAGATCTTTCGGACAGGAATACGAGCAGTACTTC
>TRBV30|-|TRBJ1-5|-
CAWGDHSNQPQHF
TGTGCCTGGGGGGACCATAGCAATCAGCCCCAGCATTTT
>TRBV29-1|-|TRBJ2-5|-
CSVALKGETQYF
TGCAGCGTTGCCCTAAAGGGAGAGACCCAGTACTTC
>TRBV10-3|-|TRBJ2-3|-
CAIRDGSASRDTQYF
TGTGCCATCAGGGACGGCTCGGCTAGTAGAGATACGCAGTATTTT
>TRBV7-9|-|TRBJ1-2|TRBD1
CASSPGTGSSTGYTF
TGTGCCAGCAGCCCCGGGACAGGGTCGTCCACTGGCTACACCTTC
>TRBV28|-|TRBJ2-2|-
CASSGFLHTGELFF
TGTGCCAGCAGTGGATTCCTACACACCGGGGAGCTGTTTTTT
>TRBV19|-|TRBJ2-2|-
CASSIRGTNTGELFF
TGTGCCAGTAGTATCAGGGGTACTAACACCGGGGAGCTGTTTTTT
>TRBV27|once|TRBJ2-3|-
CASSLGVSDTQYF
TGTGCCAGCAGTTTGGGTGTATCAGATACGCAGTATTTT
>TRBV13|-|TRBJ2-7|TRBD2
CASSPRGSREQYF
TGTGCCAGCAGCCCCCGCGGGAGTCGGGAGCAGTACTTC
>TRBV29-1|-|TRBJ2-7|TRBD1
CSVEDGTGSYEQYF
TGCAGCGTGGAAGACGGGACAGGGTCCTACGAGCAGTACTTC
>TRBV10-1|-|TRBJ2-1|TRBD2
CASSYDLAGEGPLNEQFF
TGCGCCAGCAGTTATGACCTAGCGGGAGAGGGACCCCTTAATGAGCAGTTCTTC
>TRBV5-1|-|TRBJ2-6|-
CASSPELRRVPGANVLTF
TGCGCCAGCAGCCCCGAACTGCGGAGGGTCCCTGGGGCCAACGTCCTGACTTTC
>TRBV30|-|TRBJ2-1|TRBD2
CAWATGLANEQFF
TGTGCCTGGGCTACGGGACTAGCTAATGAGCAGTTCTTC
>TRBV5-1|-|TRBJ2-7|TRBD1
CASSYTTDRGLEQYF
TGCGCCAGCAGCTACACTACGGACAGGGGGCTCGAGCAGTACTTC
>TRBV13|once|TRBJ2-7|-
CASSLFADEQYF
TGTGCCAGCAGCTTATTTGCCGACGAGCAGTACTTC
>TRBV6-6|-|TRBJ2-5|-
CASSYSTGVLGTQYF
TGTGCCAGCAGTTACTCTACGGGAGTCTTAGGGACCCAGTACTTC
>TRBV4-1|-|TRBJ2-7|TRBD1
CASSFLGQGNYEQYF
TGCGCCAGCAGCTTCCTTGGACAGGGGAACTACGAGCAGTACTTC